The clone carrying this TCR beta chain was counted ten times or more. Its antigen is not identified. This specimen belongs to a study of early T cells in non-severe SARS-CoV-2 infection. TCRdb reprocessed the 5' RACE reads with MiXCR, giving one entry per CDR3 protein. The sample has more than 25,000 distinct CDR3 sequences; over 4.5% are singletons. The V and J ends lost 2 bases and 4 bases respectively, with 17 bases between them. The CDR3 loop spans 16 amino acids. Germline CDR1 SGHDN, CDR2 FVKESK. Findings and caveats of the study: The study's VDJdb matching favored anti-spike CD8 responses and missed private and CD4 specificities.

Sequencing was performed on whole blood, taken at baseline. This rearrangement joins TRBV14 to TRBJ1-1; D is unresolved. This clonotype originated in an adult who was a healthcare worker with PCR-confirmed SARS-CoV-2 infection or an uninfected control (not recorded which). DNA of the CDR3: TGTGCCAGCAGCCAATTCTCGACACGGAGTAGCACTGAAGCTTTCTTT. Translation gives CASSQFSTRSSTEAFF. Complete variable domain (other parts from reference TRBV14 and TRBJ1-1): EAGVTQFPSHSVIEKGQTVTLRCDPISGHDNLYWYRRVMGKEIKFLLHFVKESKQDESGMPNNRFLAERTGGTYSTLKVQPAELEDSGVYFCASSQFSTRSSTEAFFGQGTRLTVV.